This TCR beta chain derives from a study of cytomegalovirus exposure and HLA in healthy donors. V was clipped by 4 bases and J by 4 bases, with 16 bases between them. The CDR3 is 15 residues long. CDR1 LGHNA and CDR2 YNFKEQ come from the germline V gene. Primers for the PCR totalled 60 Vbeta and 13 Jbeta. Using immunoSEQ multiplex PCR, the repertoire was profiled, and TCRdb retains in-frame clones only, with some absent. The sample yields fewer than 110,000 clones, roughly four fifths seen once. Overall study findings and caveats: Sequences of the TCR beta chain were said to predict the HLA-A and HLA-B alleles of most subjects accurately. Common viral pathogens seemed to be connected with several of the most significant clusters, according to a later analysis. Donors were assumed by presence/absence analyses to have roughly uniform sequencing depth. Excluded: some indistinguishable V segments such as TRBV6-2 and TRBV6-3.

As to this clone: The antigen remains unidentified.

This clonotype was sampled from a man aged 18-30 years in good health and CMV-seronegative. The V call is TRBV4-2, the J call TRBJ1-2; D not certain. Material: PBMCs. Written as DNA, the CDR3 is TGTGCCAGCAGCCTAGACCGTTTGGCAGTCTATGGCTACACCTTC. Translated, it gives CASSLDRLAVYGYTF.